Following are 21 T cell receptor beta chains from one sample sequenced in a study of cytomegalovirus exposure and HLA in healthy donors. Vbeta (60) and Jbeta (13) primers were used in the PCR. TCRdb keeps only in-frame clones here, not all; method: immunoSEQ multiplex PCR. Listed are approximately 82,000 clones; 1.5% falls within the top ten. What was sequenced was PBMCs. These receptors came from an older woman in good health and CMV-seronegative.

The chain uses TRBV4-1 and TRBJ1-3; 11 positions agree with TRBD1. Germline V gives CDR1 MGHRA, CDR2 YSYEKL. CDR3 length: 16 residues. J was trimmed by 4 bases and V by 4 bases; bases with no gene match: 6. The CDR3 nucleotides are TGCGCCAGCAGCCCCGGACAGGGGGCACTCGGAAACACCATATATTTT. Translated, it gives CASSPGQGALGNTIYF.

The gene calls are TRBV5-6 and TRBJ2-1; 12 positions match TRBD2. Germline CDR1 SGHDT, CDR2 YYEEEE. The ends lost 2 bases at V and 5 bases at J; junction bases unmatched: 5. This CDR3 contains 16 residues. CDR3 loop: CASSLRSSGRDNEQFF. The CDR3 nucleotides read TGTGCCAGCAGCTTACGGTCTAGCGGGAGGGACAATGAGCAGTTCTTC.

CDR3 residues: CASSSGDNEYTEAFF. CDR3 in DNA: TGTGCCAGCAGTAGTGGGGACAACGAATACACTGAAGCTTTCTTT. This chain joins TRBV6-1 and TRBJ1-1; D may be TRBD1 (6 bases). Germline V lookup: CDR1 MNHNS, CDR2 SASEGT. The CDR3 has 15 amino acids. Between the trimmed V and J ends, which lost 5 bases and 3 bases, there was a span of 16 bases.

The rearrangement links TRBV19 to TRBJ2-5; 10 bases line up with TRBD2. From germline, CDR1 is LNHDA and CDR2 SQIVND (reference sequence). The CDR3 totals 17 residues. V shed 5 bases and J 9 bases; nucleotides not matched to a gene: 18. The CDR3 DNA follows: TGTGCCAGTAGTTTAAAGGGACCAGCGGGAGGGCCGGGGTCCCAGTACTTC. Translating it yields CASSLKGPAGGPGSQYF.

This chain joins TRBV5-4 and TRBJ2-5; 7 positions match TRBD1. The CDR3 is 14 residues long. Germline lookup yields CDR1 SGHNT and CDR2 YYREEE (reference sequence). J was trimmed by 3 bases and V by 4 bases; bases with no gene match: 6. CDR3 bases: TGTGCCAGCAGCCTGGGACAGTCAAAAGAGACCCAGTACTTC. This gives the protein CASSLGQSKETQYF. The full variable domain, in which reference TRBV5-4 and TRBJ2-5 provide the parts outside the CDR3, is ETGVTQSPTHLIKTRGQQVTLRCSSQSGHNTVSWYQQALGQGPQFIFQYYREEENGRGNFPPRFSGLQFPNYSSELNVNALELDDSALYLCASSLGQSKETQYFGPGTRLLVL.

The J gene is TRBJ2-2, the V gene TRBV11-3, with TRBD2 matching over 7 bases. The CDR3 is 15 residues long. Germline values: CDR1 SGHNT, CDR2 YENEEA. Unmatched junction bases numbered 5, after V lost 7 bases and J lost 0 bases. The chain's CDR3 is CASTRGLANTGELFF. The DNA of the CDR3 is TGTGCCAGCACCAGAGGACTAGCGAACACCGGGGAGCTGTTTTTT. The whole variable domain, remainder taken from reference TRBV11-3 and TRBJ2-2, is EAGVVQSPRYKIIEKKQPVAFWCNPISGHNTLYWYLQNLGQGPELLIRYENEEAVDDSQLPKDRFSAERLKGVDSTLKIQPAELGDSAVYLCASTRGLANTGELFFGEGSRLTVL.

The CDR3 DNA reads TGTGCCAGCAACGCGCGGGAGCAGGGAAACTATGGCTACACCTTC. Translated, it gives CASNAREQGNYGYTF. The chain links TRBV6-6 to TRBJ1-2; D possibly corresponds to TRBD1 (5 bases). The CDR3 is 15 amino acids. Deletions cut 7 bases from V and 2 bases from J, with 17 bases between. Germline loops: CDR1 MNHNY, CDR2 SVGAGI (reference sequence).

V usage is TRBV11-2 and J usage is TRBJ2-1; D is perhaps TRBD1 (6 bases). CDR1 SGHAT and CDR2 FQNNGV come from the germline V gene. V lost 0 bases and J lost 10, with 13 bases in between. This CDR3 is 14 amino acids long. This CDR3 is CASSLDVITGEQFF. As DNA, the CDR3 is TGTGCCAGCAGCTTAGATGTAATAACAGGGGAGCAGTTCTTC. Full variable domain (outside the CDR3, taken from reference TRBV11-2 and TRBJ2-1): EAGVAQSPRYKIIEKRQSVAFWCNPISGHATLYWYQQILGQGPKLLIQFQNNGVVDDSQLPKDRFSAERLKGVDSTLKIQPAKLEDSAVYLCASSLDVITGEQFFGPGTRLTVL.

The V and J genes are TRBV10-3 and TRBJ2-7, with TRBD2 matching over 12 bases. CDR3 length: 14 residues. Germline V gene data show CDR1 as ENHRY and CDR2 as SYGVKD. Trimming took 4 bases from V and 4 from J; bases not matched to a gene: 2. In nucleotides, the CDR3 is TGTGCCATCAGTGGACTAGCGGGAGAGTACGAGCAGTACTTC. Translation: CAISGLAGEYEQYF.

This chain joins TRBV30 and TRBJ2-3; no clear D gene. The germline V gene encodes CDR1 GTSNPN and CDR2 SVGIG (reference sequence). The CDR3 is 11 residues long. Trimming pared 0 bases from V and 6 bases from J, leaving 4 bases between. The CDR3 sequence is CAWSVLDTQYF. The DNA for the CDR3 is TGTGCCTGGAGTGTACTCGATACGCAGTATTTT.

The rearrangement uses TRBV9 and TRBJ2-5; 13 nucleotides agree with TRBD2. V lost 2 bases and J lost 5; bases outside the gene matches: 6. The CDR3 runs 16 residues. CDR1 is SGDLS, CDR2 YYNGEE, per germline. As DNA, the CDR3 is TGTGCCAGCAGCGTCGGACTAGCGGGAGTCGGGGAGACCCAGTACTTC. It is translated as CASSVGLAGVGETQYF.

The chain combines TRBV28 with TRBJ2-3; weak D call: TRBD2 (6 bases). The V end lost 3 bases, the J end lost 4 bases, and 8 bases lay between the germline ends. This CDR3 is 13 amino acids long. Germline V gene lookup returns CDR1 MDHEN and CDR2 SYDVKM. The CDR3 nucleotides are TGTGCCAGCAGTTTCGGGGGTGCAGATACGCAGTATTTT. Translated, it gives CASSFGGADTQYF.

CDR3 sequence reads: CASTGTDTQYF. The CDR3 coding sequence is TGTGCCAGCACCGGCACAGATACGCAGTATTTT. V gene TRBV6-1 combines with J gene TRBJ2-3, with D unresolved. The germline CDR1 and CDR2 sequences are MNHNS and SASEGT. The V and J ends lost 7 bases and 1 base respectively, with 3 bases between them. This CDR3 contains 11 residues.

This chain links TRBV21-1 with TRBJ1-4; the tabulated D call, TRBD1, remains unverified against the DNA. TRBV21-1 is annotated as a pseudogene. The CDR3 has 16 residues. CDR3 in DNA: TGTGCCAGCAGGCTTCCGCCGGGACAGGGTCATGAAAAACTGTTTTTT. Translated: CASRLPPGQGHEKLFF.

This chain joins TRBV7-6 and TRBJ2-5; 12 nucleotides line up with TRBD2. This CDR3 region has 14 residues. CDR1 is SGHVS, CDR2 FNYEAQ, per germline. V shed 5 bases and J 6 bases; nucleotides not matched to a gene: 4. The CDR3 spells CASSPTSGRKTQYF. CDR3 nucleotide sequence: TGTGCCAGCAGCCCAACTAGCGGGAGGAAGACCCAGTACTTC.

This chain links TRBV7-3 with TRBJ2-5, with D possibly matching TRBD2 (6 bases). V was cut by 5 bases and J by 4 bases, with 14 bases left in between. CDR1 is SGHTA and CDR2 is FQGTGA in the germline V gene. The CDR3 runs 14 residues. CDR3 amino acids: CASSPMGTSETQYF. In nucleotides, the CDR3 is TGTGCCAGCAGCCCTATGGGGACTTCAGAGACCCAGTACTTC.

The CDR3, as DNA: TGTGCCAGCAGCGTCGGAACCCAGGGGCCAGGAAACACCATATATTTT. Its translation is CASSVGTQGPGNTIYF. The V call is TRBV9, the J call TRBJ1-3; the D gene is possibly TRBD1 (6 bases). The ends were cut back, 2 bases at V and 4 bases at J, with 16 bases in the middle. CDR1 is SGDLS, CDR2 YYNGEE, per germline. This CDR3 region has 16 residues. The full variable domain, in which reference TRBV9 and TRBJ1-3 provide the parts outside the CDR3, is DSGVTQTPKHLITATGQRVTLRCSPRSGDLSVYWYQQSLDQGLQFLIQYYNGEERAKGNILERFSAQQFPDLHSELNLSSLELGDSALYFCASSVGTQGPGNTIYFGEGSWLTVV.

This chain connects TRBV9 to TRBJ2-7; 7 positions agree with TRBD1. The germline V gene encodes CDR1 SGDLS and CDR2 YYNGEE. The CDR3 length is 16 residues. V was pared by 0 bases and J by 2 bases, with 8 bases of the junction left unmatched. CDR3 region: CASSVVPTGETYEQYF. Here the CDR3 DNA reads TGTGCCAGCAGCGTAGTACCCACAGGGGAGACCTACGAGCAGTACTTC.

J is TRBJ1-5 and V is TRBV4-3, with D possibly matching TRBD1 (6 bases). Per the germline V gene, CDR1 is LGHNA and CDR2 is YSLEER. The CDR3 has 13 amino acids. Trimming left V 5 bases short and J 3 bases short, with 8 bases between. This CDR3 reads CASSGQLNQPQHF. The CDR3 region has the DNA TGCGCCAGCAGCGGACAGCTCAATCAGCCCCAGCATTTT.

The chain links TRBV27 to TRBJ2-7; TRBD2 agrees at 10 bases. CDR3 length: 14 residues. From germline, CDR1 is MNHEY and CDR2 SMNVEV (reference sequence). V trimming: 7 bases; J trimming: 7 bases; junction bases outside the gene matches: 10. The DNA of the CDR3 is TGTGCCAGCAAGCCTCTAGCGGGAGCGGGGGAGCAGTACTTC. Its translation: CASKPLAGAGEQYF.

The V call is TRBV7-2, the J call TRBJ2-5; 7 bases agree with TRBD1. The J call could be wrong; TRBJ2-7 is a better fit for the DNA end. The CDR3 is made up of 16 amino acids. Germline CDR1 and CDR2: SGHTA and FQGNSA. The CDR3 spells CASSLTRDRVSYEQYF. The CDR3 DNA sequence: TGTGCCAGCAGCTTAACCCGAGACAGGGTCTCCTACGAGCAGTACTTC.